This T cell receptor beta chain was retrieved from a study of blood T cell repertoires in COVID-19. About the research overall: Samples came from the United States, Italy and Spain, spanning acute and convalescent COVID-19. T cells, B-cell-depleted T cells, or PBMCs provided the cDNA or gDNA that served as material.

Libraries were prepared by immunoSEQ multiplex PCR; TCRdb keeps only in-frame clonotypes and omits some of them. The repertoire includes fewer than 250,000 clones, around 80% of them detected once, and about 2% sits in the top ten. Participants spanned ages about 18 to 100 years and resided in 20 to 25 US areas. Recovered Cohort 3 donors showed two negative PCRs, clearance, or symptom resolution. The germline V gene has CDR1 SGHTA and CDR2 FQGNSA. The CDR3 runs 18 residues. The J segment lost 5 bases and the V segment lost 5 bases, leaving 16 bases of the junction unmatched. The sample taken for sequencing was PBMCs or T cells enriched from blood (not recorded which). This chain connects TRBV7-2 to TRBJ2-5; 11 bases align to TRBD2. This clonotype originated in a man in his 60s who had recovered from COVID-19. The CDR3 coding sequence is TGTGCCAGCAGCGCGCTAGCGGGGGGACTACCACGCGGGGAGACCCAGTACTTC. Translating it yields CASSALAGGLPRGETQYF. The full variable domain, with the rest looked up from reference TRBV7-2 and TRBJ2-5, is GAGVSQSPSNKVTEKGKDVELRCDPISGHTALYWYRQSLGQGLEFLIYFQGNSAPDKSGLPSDRFSAERTGGSVSTLTIQRTQQEDSAVYLCASSALAGGLPRGETQYFGPGTRLLVL.